This entry describes one T cell receptor beta chain. The CDR3 is made up of 14 amino acids. V lost 6 bases and J lost 4, with 14 bases in between. Germline assignment: CDR1 MRHNA and CDR2 SNTAGT. This specimen belongs to a study of T cell changes during pregnancy in multiple sclerosis. Method: immunoSEQ multiplex PCR; TCRdb's copy keeps in-frame clones and lacks some. The sample shows 25,000 to 35,000 clones, roughly nine tenths of them seen only once. Material: CD4+ T cells from peripheral blood mononuclear cells, obtained in the second trimester of pregnancy. The sequence was obtained from a female donor with multiple sclerosis, enrolled in a pregnancy study. V gene TRBV6-4 combines with J gene TRBJ2-3; D may be TRBD2 (5 bases). The CDR3 nucleotides read TGTGCCAGCAGCGCGGACTCGACGTCAGATACGCAGTATTTT. Protein: CASSADSTSDTQYF.